The rows below give T cell receptor beta chains drawn from one sample of a study of T cell responses to AZD1222 COVID-19 vaccine. Sequencing used immunoSEQ multiplex PCR; TCRdb keeps in-frame clones, though not all of them. This sample yields some 150,000 clones, of which 88% are seen a single time; about 3.2% belongs to the top ten. Sample: peripheral blood, taken on day 0 of MenACWY control vaccination. The receptors shown here come from an adult in good health. Each CDR3 is given with its conserved first and last residue. D genes are given only for firm matches.

V	D	J	CDR3
TRBV27	TRBD1	TRBJ2-7	CASSLAGRDSSYEQYF
TRBV27	TRBD1	TRBJ1-2	CASSFATGGLYGYTF
TRBV6-1	-	TRBJ2-1	CASSEDGADSIKAVF
TRBV10-3	TRBD1	TRBJ2-5	CATKRTGERETQYF
TRBV6-2/TRBV6-3	-	TRBJ1-1	CASSWGPRFNTEAFF
TRBV4-3	TRBD2	TRBJ2-3	CASSQEVLAGGGDTQYF
TRBV29-1	TRBD1	TRBJ1-2	CSADSGQGRGYGYTF
TRBV2	-	TRBJ2-5	CASSELGRKTQYF
TRBV5-3	TRBD2	TRBJ2-1	CARSSMSGGSNEQFF
TRBV7-6	TRBD2	TRBJ2-3	CASSPGLAGADTQYF
TRBV6-2/TRBV6-3	TRBD1	TRBJ2-5	CASSYADRAQETQYF
TRBV6-6	-	TRBJ1-1	CASRWRGDTEAFF
TRBV29-1	-	TRBJ2-1	CSVETGIEQFF
TRBV27	TRBD2	TRBJ2-7	CASSHGRGYEQYF
TRBV7-2	TRBD2	TRBJ2-7	CASSPRASGSIHEQYF
TRBV5-1	TRBD2	TRBJ2-7	CASSLGLAGSYEQYF
TRBV5-6	-	TRBJ2-1	CASSLVGVGYNEQFF
TRBV6-6	-	TRBJ1-6	CASSYSSGRGDSPLHF
TRBV7-9	-	TRBJ1-2	CASSFVRVHYGYTF
TRBV24-1	TRBD1	TRBJ1-2	CATSDLTGGEYGYTF
TRBV28	-	TRBJ1-4	CASSFSRGFEEKLFF
TRBV27	-	TRBJ1-2	CASSVSGNYGYTF
TRBV3-1/TRBV3-2	TRBD2	TRBJ2-7	CASSQGPSGRAYEQYF
TRBV29-1	TRBD1	TRBJ1-2	CSVASDRGDYGYTF
TRBV5-8	TRBD1	TRBJ1-2	CASSLRFPRGQRKSYGYTF
TRBV28	-	TRBJ1-3	CASMNTGNTIYF
TRBV11-3	-	TRBJ2-2	CASLGVPGELFF
TRBV25-1	TRBD1	TRBJ2-5	CASNRQGMQETQYF
TRBV12-3/TRBV12-4	-	TRBJ1-1	CASSTVNTEAFF
TRBV27	TRBD1	TRBJ2-1	CASSFWDRGSGEQFF
TRBV21-1	-	TRBJ1-1	CASSKGRRDHTEAFF
TRBV6-5	TRBD1	TRBJ1-1	CASSHPTGSNTEAFF
TRBV11-3	-	TRBJ1-2	CASSLDRWGNLSF
TRBV12-5	-	TRBJ1-4	CASENEQGGEKLFF
TRBV2	-	TRBJ1-5	CASRGSPNQPQHF
TRBV5-4	-	TRBJ1-4	CASSQKQGGNEKLFF
TRBV6-2/TRBV6-3	-	TRBJ2-7	CASSYSTGLGYF
TRBV19	-	TRBJ2-3	CASSSLEPSFGTQYF
TRBV30	TRBD1	TRBJ2-1	CAWSIGTGNEQFF
TRBV6-5	-	TRBJ1-1	CASVHGTANTEAFF
TRBV5-6	TRBD1	TRBJ1-1	CASGGKDRAHTEAFF
TRBV4-3	-	TRBJ1-6	CASSQWTDRPLHF
TRBV7-2	-	TRBJ2-1	CASSPMVSYNEQFF
TRBV2	-	TRBJ2-7	CASSQTGYEQYF
TRBV19	TRBD1	TRBJ1-5	CASSQGQGPNQPQHF
TRBV19	TRBD1	TRBJ2-7	CASSIDRGRGEQYF
TRBV7-2	TRBD1	TRBJ2-2	CASSRDRADGELFF
TRBV6-5	TRBD1	TRBJ1-2	CASRATGGSTYGYTF
TRBV18	-	TRBJ2-2	CASSPWTVANTGELFF
TRBV4-2	-	TRBJ1-6	CASSSGYSGSPLHF
TRBV5-1	-	TRBJ1-4	CASSRGGSNEKLFF
TRBV19	-	TRBJ2-7	CASSIMGSYEQYF